In its sample, the clone carrying this T cell receptor (beta chain) was seen a few times. The sample originates from a study of T cell responses to AZD1222 COVID-19 vaccine. Sequencing was performed with immunoSEQ multiplex PCR; in TCRdb, only in-frame clones are kept and a portion is missing. The profile shows about 130,000 clones, about 90% of them singletons. This CDR3 region has 17 residues. Germline V gene lookup returns CDR1 SGHDT and CDR2 YYEEEE. V lost 5 bases to trimming and J lost 9 bases, with 24 bases between them. The V gene is TRBV5-6, the J gene TRBJ1-6; tentatively, D is TRBD1 (5 bases). This sequence originates from an adult in good health. The sample consisted of peripheral blood, taken on day 0 of AZD1222 vaccination. The CDR3: CASSHPGLGQGGSPLHF. The CDR3 bases are TGTGCCAGCAGTCACCCAGGCCTGGGGCAGGGTGGTTCACCCCTCCACTTT.